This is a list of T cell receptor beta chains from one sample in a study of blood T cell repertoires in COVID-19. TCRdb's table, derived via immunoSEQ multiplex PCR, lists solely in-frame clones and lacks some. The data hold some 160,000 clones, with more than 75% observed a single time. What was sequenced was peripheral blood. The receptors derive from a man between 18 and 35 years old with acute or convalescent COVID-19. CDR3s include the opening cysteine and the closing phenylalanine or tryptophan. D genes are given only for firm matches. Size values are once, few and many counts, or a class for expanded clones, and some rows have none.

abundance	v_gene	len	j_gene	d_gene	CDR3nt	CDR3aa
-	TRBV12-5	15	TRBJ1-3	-	TGTGCTAGTGGTTTACCCCGGGTTCGTGGAAACACCATATATTTT	CASGLPRVRGNTIYF
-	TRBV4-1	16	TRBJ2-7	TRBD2	TGCGCCAGCAGCCAAGAACTAGCGGATAGCTCCTACGAGCAGTACTTC	CASSQELADSSYEQYF
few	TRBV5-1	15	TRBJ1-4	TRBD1	TGCGCCAGCAGCCACGGACAGGGCTATAATGAAAAACTGTTTTTT	CASSHGQGYNEKLFF
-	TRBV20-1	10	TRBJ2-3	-	TGCAGTGCGAGCCGAGATACGCAGTATTTT	CSASRDTQYF
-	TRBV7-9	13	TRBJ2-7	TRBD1	TGTGCCAGCAGTCTCACAGGGGCCTACGAGCAGTACTTC	CASSLTGAYEQYF
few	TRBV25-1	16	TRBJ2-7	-	TGTGCCAGCAGTGGACACCCGGGTCAGGGTCCCTACGAGCAGTACTTC	CASSGHPGQGPYEQYF
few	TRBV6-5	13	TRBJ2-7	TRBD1	TGTGCCAGCAGGGGACAGGGGGCATTCGAGCAGTACTTC	CASRGQGAFEQYF
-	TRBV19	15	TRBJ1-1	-	TGTGCCAGTAGTATCGGGTACGGGCGGGGGACTGAAGCTTTCTTT	CASSIGYGRGTEAFF
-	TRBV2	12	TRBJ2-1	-	TGTGCCAGTCGAGCCAGGGCCGATGAGCAGTTCTTC	CASRARADEQFF
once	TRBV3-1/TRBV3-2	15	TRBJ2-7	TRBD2	TGTGCCAGCAGCCAAGGGGCTAGCGGGCGGTACGAGCAGTACTTC	CASSQGASGRYEQYF
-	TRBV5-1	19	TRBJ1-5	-	TGCGCCAGCAGCTTGGTACCAGGGCCCCTCCCCCCGAGCAATCAGCCCCAGCATTTT	CASSLVPGPLPPSNQPQHF
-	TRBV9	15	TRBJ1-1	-	TGTGCCAGCAGCGGCTCACAGGGTGCCGGCACTGAAGCTTTCTTT	CASSGSQGAGTEAFF
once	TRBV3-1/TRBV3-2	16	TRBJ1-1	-	TGTGCCAGCAGCCAAACTACAGGGACACTGAACACTGAAGCTTTCTTT	CASSQTTGTLNTEAFF
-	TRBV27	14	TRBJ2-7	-	TGTGCCAGCAGGGGGGACACGAGCTCCTACGAGCAGTACTTC	CASRGDTSSYEQYF
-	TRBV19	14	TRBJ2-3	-	TGTGCCAGTACCCAGGGGCTAAGCACAGATACGCAGTATTTT	CASTQGLSTDTQYF
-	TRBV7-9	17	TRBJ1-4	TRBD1	TGTGCCAGCAGCTTCGCGACAGGGGGCCGGGCTAATGAAAAACTGTTTTTT	CASSFATGGRANEKLFF
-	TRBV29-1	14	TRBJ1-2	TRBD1	TGCAGCGCTAGGGAATCCGGGACAGCCTATGGCTACACCTTC	CSARESGTAYGYTF
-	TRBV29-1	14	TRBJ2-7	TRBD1	TGCAGCGTCGGACAGGGGAGAGGCTCCTACGAGCAGTACTTC	CSVGQGRGSYEQYF
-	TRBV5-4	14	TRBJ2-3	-	TGTGCCAGCAGCTTGGAGCAGGGCACAGATACGCAGTATTTT	CASSLEQGTDTQYF
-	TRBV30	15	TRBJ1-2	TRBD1	TGTGTCTGGAGTAGAGGACAGGGGGCTACTAAAGGCTACACCTTC	CVWSRGQGATKGYTF
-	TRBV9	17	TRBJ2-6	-	TGTGCCAGCAGCGTAGAGTTAGGGAGCTCTGGGGCCAACGTCCTGACTTTC	CASSVELGSSGANVLTF
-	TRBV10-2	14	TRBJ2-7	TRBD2	TGCGCCAGCTGGACTAGCGGGAGTATGGACGAGCAGTACTTC	CASWTSGSMDEQYF
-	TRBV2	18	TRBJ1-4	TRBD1	TGTGCCAGCAGTGTGACGACAGGGGGCCCTGCAACTAATGAAAAACTGTTTTTT	CASSVTTGGPATNEKLFF